Following are 6 T cell receptor beta chains from one sample sequenced in a study of blood T cell repertoires in COVID-19. Sequencing was performed with immunoSEQ multiplex PCR; in TCRdb, only in-frame clones are kept and a portion is missing. The profile shows around 220,000 clones, approximately 86% of them singletons. Sequences were obtained from PBMCs or T cells enriched from blood (not recorded which). Receptors were obtained from a woman aged 45-65 years with acute COVID-19.

The chain is built from TRBV29-1 and TRBJ2-1, with D perhaps matching TRBD2 (5 bases). Trimming shortened V by 5 bases and J by 9 bases, and 17 bases separated the two germline ends. Germline-derived CDR1 and CDR2 are SQVTM and ANQGSEA. The CDR3 length is 13 residues. DNA for the CDR3: TGCAGCGTTCCGCCACCGGGGTCGGGTGAGCAGTTCTTC. This gives the protein CSVPPPGSGEQFF.

The chain combines TRBV27 with TRBJ1-5; possibly TRBD1 for D (6 bases). V lost 5 bases, J lost 1 base, and 12 bases lay in between. The germline V gene encodes CDR1 MNHEY and CDR2 SMNVEV (reference sequence). The CDR3 extends over 15 amino acids. The CDR3 region is CASSQGFPSNQPQHF. For the CDR3, the DNA is TGTGCCAGCAGTCAGGGGTTTCCGAGCAATCAGCCCCAGCATTTT.

V and J are TRBV7-2 and TRBJ2-2; D is possibly TRBD2 (5 bases). V dropped 4 bases and J dropped 2 bases, with 17 bases sitting between them. CDR1 and CDR2 from the germline V gene are SGHTA and FQGNSA. The CDR3 length is 17 residues. CDR3 coding DNA: TGTGCCAGCAGCTCGTGGACGGCGGGTGTCAACACCGGGGAGCTGTTTTTT. It is translated as CASSSWTAGVNTGELFF.

The V and J genes are TRBV20-1 and TRBJ2-1, with no clear D. CDR1 DFQATT and CDR2 SNEGSKA come from the germline V gene (reference sequence). The CDR3 spans 12 residues. Trimming cost V 3 bases and J 12 bases, with 15 bases left between them. CDR3 sequence reads: CSASGNSPGQFF. The CDR3 DNA reads as TGCAGTGCTAGTGGCAATTCCCCCGGGCAGTTCTTC.

The chain links TRBV5-1 to TRBJ2-1, with 7 bases that match TRBD2. V was pared by 4 bases and J by 3 bases, with 7 bases of the junction left unmatched. Germline assignment: CDR1 SGHRS and CDR2 YFSETQ. This CDR3 is built from 15 residues. The CDR3 nucleotides are TGCGCCAGCAGCAGCGAGGGACTATACTACAATGAGCAGTTCTTC. Protein sequence: CASSSEGLYYNEQFF.

The chain employs TRBV28 and TRBJ1-2, with 8 positions matching TRBD1. The CDR3 totals 15 residues. With V trimmed by 2 bases and J by 2 bases, 4 bases remained unmatched. Germline V CDR1 and CDR2: MDHEN, SYDVKM. Written as DNA, the CDR3 is TGTGCCAGCAGTTTAGAGACAGGGGTAAACTATGGCTACACCTTC. Its protein is CASSLETGVNYGYTF.